The 19 T cell receptor beta chains below were found in one sample sequenced in a study of lymphopenia after photon versus proton radiotherapy. Method: immunoSEQ multiplex PCR; TCRdb's copy keeps in-frame clones and lacks some. The sample includes some 30,000 clones, 85% to 90% of them seen just once. The source material was peripheral blood, sampled from a patient treated with proton-based radiotherapy. The source of these receptors is a woman between 65 and 79 years old with pancreatic cancer. Some clones in this sample may be carry-over from other donors' samples.

The chain carries TRBV7-9 and TRBJ2-7, with D maybe TRBD2 (5 bases). Trimming removed 3 bases from V and 9 bases from J, with 12 bases in between. This CDR3 has 12 amino acids. Germline lookup yields CDR1 SEHNR and CDR2 FQNEAQ (reference sequence). Written as DNA, the CDR3 is TGTGCCAGCAGCTTTAGGGAAAGCGGGCAGTACTTC. It is translated as CASSFRESGQYF. Based on the CDR3 plus reference TRBV7-9 and TRBJ2-7, the full variable domain is DTGVSQNPRHKITKRGQNVTFRCDPISEHNRLYWYRQTLGQGPEFLTYFQNEAQLEKSRLLSDRFSAERPKGSFSTLEIQRTEQGDSAMYLCASSFRESGQYFGPGTRLTVT.

This rearrangement joins TRBV11-2 to TRBJ2-5; D not certain. TRBJ2-7 explains the end of the DNA better; the J call may be wrong. CDR1 SGHAT and CDR2 FQNNGV come from the germline V gene. The CDR3 loop spans 15 amino acids. In DNA, the CDR3 is TGTGCCAGCAGCTTAGCCGGGCCGACCTCCTACGAGCAGTACTTC. It yields the protein CASSLAGPTSYEQYF.

This clone is a singleton in its sample. V gene TRBV6-6 combines with J gene TRBJ2-1; D is possibly TRBD2 (7 bases). Germline V CDR1 and CDR2: MNHNY, SVGAGI (reference sequence). Trimming shortened V by 7 bases and J by 4 bases, and 17 bases separated the two germline ends. The CDR3 has 15 residues. CDR3 loop: CASNPGGGGYNEQFF. The CDR3 DNA follows: TGTGCCAGCAACCCCGGGGGAGGGGGGTACAATGAGCAGTTCTTC.

The DNA for the CDR3 is TGTGCCAGCAGTGAGACAGGGGGCGGTAATGAGCAGTTCTTC. The encoded protein is CASSETGGGNEQFF. The chain uses TRBV2 and TRBJ2-1, with TRBD1 identical over 10 bases. The V gene's germline CDR1 is SNHLY and CDR2 FYNNEI. V gave up 3 bases and J gave up 7 bases; unmatched junction bases: 3. The CDR3 contains 14 residues.

The V call is TRBV19, the J call TRBJ2-5, with 13 bases that match TRBD2. Losses at the gene ends were 9 bases for V and 5 bases for J; bases not matched to a gene: 9. Germline assignment: CDR1 LNHDA and CDR2 SQIVND (reference sequence). The CDR3 contains 15 residues. The CDR3 is CARTRGTSGAETQYF. In DNA, the CDR3 is TGTGCCAGAACTCGAGGGACTAGCGGGGCGGAGACCCAGTACTTC.

The chain employs TRBV6-6 and TRBJ1-4, with a weak D call TRBD1 (5 bases). Trimming took off 6 bases at V and 9 bases at J, with 17 bases between the two ends. The CDR3 extends over 14 amino acids. Germline CDR1 is MNHNY and CDR2 is SVGAGI (reference sequence). CDR3 nucleotides: TGTGCCAGCAGACTCTCGGGGACCGCGCAAAAACTGTTTTTT. Amino acid sequence: CASRLSGTAQKLFF.

The chain joins TRBV19 to TRBJ1-4; TRBD1 aligns across 10 bases. This CDR3 contains 14 residues. J was trimmed by 7 bases and V by 6 bases; bases with no gene match: 5. The germline V gene encodes CDR1 LNHDA and CDR2 SQIVND (reference sequence). CDR3 loop: CASRTGQGGEKLFF. Written as DNA, the CDR3 is TGTGCCAGTAGGACCGGACAGGGGGGTGAAAAACTGTTTTTT. Complete variable domain (other parts from reference TRBV19 and TRBJ1-4): DGGITQSPKYLFRKEGQNVTLSCEQNLNHDAMYWYRQDPGQGLRLIYYSQIVNDFQKGDIAEGYSVSREKKESFPLTVTSAQKNPTAFYLCASRTGQGGEKLFFGSGTQLSVL.

CDR3 loop: CASSYGGGNDEQFF. DNA for the CDR3: TGTGCCAGCAGTTACGGAGGGGGGAACGATGAGCAGTTCTTC. The chain is built from TRBV6-5 and TRBJ2-1, with D perhaps given as TRBD1 or TRBD2 (6 bases each). The CDR3 extends over 14 amino acids. The germline V gene encodes CDR1 MNHEY and CDR2 SVGAGI. The ends were cut back, 2 bases at V and 8 bases at J, with 13 bases in the middle.

The count of this clone is one. This chain uses TRBV9 with TRBJ1-3; D is uncertain. The CDR3 is made up of 15 amino acids. V gave up 0 bases and J gave up 0 bases, with 7 bases separating them. Looked up from germline, CDR1 is SGDLS and CDR2 is YYNGEE. The CDR3 region has the DNA TGTGCCAGCAGCGTAGGCAGCCTCTCTGGAAACACCATATATTTT. Its protein is CASSVGSLSGNTIYF.

CDR3 sequence: CASSLVTYNSPLHF. Written as DNA, the CDR3 is TGTGCCAGCAGCTTAGTCACCTATAATTCACCCCTCCACTTT. This rearrangement joins TRBV11-2 to TRBJ1-6; D gene uncertain. V shed 1 base and J shed 2 bases, with 3 bases lying between them. From germline, CDR1 is SGHAT and CDR2 FQNNGV. The CDR3 is made up of 14 amino acids.

The chain has TRBV5-1 and TRBJ1-2, with 7 bases fitting TRBD1. This CDR3 has 15 amino acids. V lost 4 bases and J lost 6; bases outside the gene matches: 12. Per germline, CDR1 SGHRS and CDR2 YFSETQ. The CDR3 loop is CASSQGTAEGHGYTF. CDR3 DNA: TGCGCCAGCAGCCAAGGGACAGCGGAGGGTCATGGCTACACCTTC.

On this clone: Additional DNA sequences in this sample encode the identical CDR3. This CDR3 reads CASSSLSDTQYF. The CDR3 coding sequence is TGCGCCAGCAGCTCCCTTAGTGATACGCAGTATTTT. The chain has TRBV5-1 and TRBJ2-3; D is undetermined. V lost 3 bases to trimming and J lost 6 bases, with 8 bases between them. The CDR3 extends over 12 amino acids. Per germline, CDR1 SGHRS and CDR2 YFSETQ. Variable domain in full (rest from reference TRBV5-1 and TRBJ2-3): KAGVTQTPRYLIKTRGQQVTLSCSPISGHRSVSWYQQTPGQGLQFLFEYFSETQRNKGNFPGRFSGRQFSNSRSEMNVSTLELGDSALYLCASSSLSDTQYFGPGTRLTVL.

The CDR3 bases are TGTGCCAGCAAAGCAGGGCTAGCGGGGAAAGAGACCCAGTACTTC. Protein product: CASKAGLAGKETQYF. The chain recombines TRBV2 with TRBJ2-5; TRBD2 matches at 9 bases. The CDR3 spans 15 residues. CDR1 is SNHLY, CDR2 FYNNEI, per germline. V lost 7 bases to trimming and J lost 3 bases; unmatched junction nucleotides: 9.

This chain uses TRBV30 with TRBJ1-1; D not resolved. CDR1 and CDR2 (germline): GTSNPN, SVGIG (reference sequence). Trimming stripped 0 bases from V and 1 base from J, with 6 bases between. CDR3 length: 13 amino acids. The CDR3 loop reads CAWSVYTNTEAFF. Here the CDR3 DNA reads TGTGCCTGGAGTGTATACACGAACACTGAAGCTTTCTTT.

This sequence joins TRBV19 and TRBJ1-1; D not resolved. This CDR3 comprises 12 residues. V was clipped by 5 bases and J by 8 bases, with 12 bases between them. Germline lookup yields CDR1 LNHDA and CDR2 SQIVND (reference sequence). CDR3 amino acids: CASSLKHTEAFF. In DNA, the CDR3 is TGTGCCAGTAGTCTCAAACATACAGAAGCTTTCTTT.

The rearrangement joins TRBV7-8 to TRBJ1-1; D is unclear. Germline CDR1 SGHVS, CDR2 FQNEAQ. Trimming cost V 1 base and J 4 bases, with 10 bases left between them. This CDR3 has 14 residues. CDR3 in amino acids: CASSLGGVATEAFF. CDR3 DNA sequence: TGTGCCAGCAGCTTAGGAGGAGTAGCCACTGAAGCTTTCTTT.

The sample holds one count of this clone. The chain links TRBV5-1 to TRBJ1-3, with a possible D match to TRBD1 (5 bases). The V and J ends lost 3 bases and 1 base respectively, with 8 bases between them. Germline V gene sequence: CDR1 SGHRS, CDR2 YFSETQ. CDR3 size: 14 residues. CDR3 region: CASSSGDSGNTIYF. DNA for the CDR3: TGCGCCAGCAGCTCGGGGGATTCTGGAAACACCATATATTTT.

This chain joins TRBV28 and TRBJ1-3; the D gene is possibly TRBD1 (5 bases). Germline V gene sequence: CDR1 MDHEN, CDR2 SYDVKM. The CDR3 runs 14 residues. Trimming pared 6 bases from V and 0 bases from J, leaving 9 bases between. In nucleotides, the CDR3 is TGTGCCAGCAGCCCCGACAGCTCTGGAAACACCATATATTTT. Protein: CASSPDSSGNTIYF.

The chain carries TRBV11-2 and TRBJ2-7; D remains unclear. CDR3 length: 15 amino acids. Germline values: CDR1 SGHAT, CDR2 FQNNGV. V was shortened by 1 base and J by 0 bases, with 10 bases between the two germline ends. The CDR3 DNA reads TGTGCCAGCAGCTTAGCGCACTCGATCTCCTACGAGCAGTACTTC. Its protein product is CASSLAHSISYEQYF.